This T cell receptor (beta chain) is from a study of OX40 agonist ivuxolimab in advanced cancers. At the level of the study: Partial responses were recorded for three patients, including one with hepatocellular carcinoma and two with cutaneous melanoma.

This CDR3 region has 17 residues. Germline V gene data show CDR1 as WSHSY and CDR2 as SAAADI. The junction had 16 bases not matched to a gene; V was cut back by 6 bases and J by 4 bases. Assay: immunoSEQ multiplex PCR; the TCRdb copy retains only in-frame clones and omits some. The sample includes more than 100,000 clones, 75% to 90% seen only once; the top ten take 0.5% to 0.7%. This receptor was identified in an adult with an advanced solid tumor such as melanoma, head and neck, liver or kidney cancer. The chain is built from TRBV10-2 and TRBJ2-3, with 7 bases fitting TRBD1. The specimen was CD4+ or CD8+ T cells sorted from blood, collected in a trial of the OX40 agonist ivuxolimab. In DNA form, the CDR3 reads TGCGCCAGCAGCGACTATCTCACCGGGACAGCCTCAGATACGCAGTATTTT. Its translation: CASSDYLTGTASDTQYF.